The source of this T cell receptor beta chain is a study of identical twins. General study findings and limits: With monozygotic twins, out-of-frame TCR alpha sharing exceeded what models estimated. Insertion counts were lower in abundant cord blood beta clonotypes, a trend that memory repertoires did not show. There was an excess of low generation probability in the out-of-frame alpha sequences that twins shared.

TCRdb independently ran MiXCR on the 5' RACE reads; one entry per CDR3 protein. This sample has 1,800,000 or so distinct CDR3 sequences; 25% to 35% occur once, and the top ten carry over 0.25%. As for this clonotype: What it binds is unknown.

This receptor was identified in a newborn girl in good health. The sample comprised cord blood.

CDR3 sequence reads: CASSLPRGPYEQFF. In DNA, the CDR3 is TGTGCCAGCAGTTTACCCAGGGGGCCGTACGAGCAGTTCTTC. The chain links TRBV28 to TRBJ2-1; TRBD1 matches 8 bases. This CDR3 spans 14 amino acids. After removal of 2 bases from V and 10 bases from J, the junction contained 7 bases not matched to a gene. Germline V gene lookup returns CDR1 MDHEN and CDR2 SYDVKM.